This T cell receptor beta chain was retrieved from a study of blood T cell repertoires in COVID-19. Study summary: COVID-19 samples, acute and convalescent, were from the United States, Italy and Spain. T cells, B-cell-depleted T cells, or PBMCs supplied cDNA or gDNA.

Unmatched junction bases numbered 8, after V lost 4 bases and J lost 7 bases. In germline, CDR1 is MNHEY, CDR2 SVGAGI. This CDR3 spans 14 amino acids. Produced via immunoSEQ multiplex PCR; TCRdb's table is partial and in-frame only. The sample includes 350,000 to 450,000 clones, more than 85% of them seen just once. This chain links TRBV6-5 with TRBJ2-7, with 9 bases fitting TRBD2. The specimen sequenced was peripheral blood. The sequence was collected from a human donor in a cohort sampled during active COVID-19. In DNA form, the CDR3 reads TGTGCCAGCAGTTCAATAGCGGGAGTCTCGGAGCAGTACTTC. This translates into CASSSIAGVSEQYF.